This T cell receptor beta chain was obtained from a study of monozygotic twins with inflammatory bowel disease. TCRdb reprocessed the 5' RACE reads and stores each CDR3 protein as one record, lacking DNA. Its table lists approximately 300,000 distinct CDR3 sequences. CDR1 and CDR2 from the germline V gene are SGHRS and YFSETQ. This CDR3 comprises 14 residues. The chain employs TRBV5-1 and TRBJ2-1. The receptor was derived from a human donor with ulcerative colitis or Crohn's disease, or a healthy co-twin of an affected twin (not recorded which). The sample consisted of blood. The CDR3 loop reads CASSLVDFGNEQFF.